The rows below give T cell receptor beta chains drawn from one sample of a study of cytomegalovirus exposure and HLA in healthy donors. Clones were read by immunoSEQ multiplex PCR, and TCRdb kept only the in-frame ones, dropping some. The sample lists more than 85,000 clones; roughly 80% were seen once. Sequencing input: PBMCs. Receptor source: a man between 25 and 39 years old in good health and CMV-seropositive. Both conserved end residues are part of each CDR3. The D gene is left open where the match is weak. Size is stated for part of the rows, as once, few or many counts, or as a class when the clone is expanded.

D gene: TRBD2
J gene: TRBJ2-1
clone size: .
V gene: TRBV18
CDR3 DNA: TGTGCCAGCTCACCAGAAGGACTAGCGGGGGGCAATGAGCAGTTCTTC
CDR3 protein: CASSPEGLAGGNEQFF

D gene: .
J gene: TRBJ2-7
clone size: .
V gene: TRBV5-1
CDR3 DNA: TGCGCCAGCAGCTCGGGACAACCCTCCTACGAGCAGTACTTC
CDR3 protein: CASSSGQPSYEQYF

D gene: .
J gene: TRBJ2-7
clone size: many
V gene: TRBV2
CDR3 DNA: TGTGCCAGCACCCCGAATGGGCGTCCCACCTACGAGCAGTACTTC
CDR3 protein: CASTPNGRPTYEQYF

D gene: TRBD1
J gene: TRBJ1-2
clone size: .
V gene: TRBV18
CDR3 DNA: TGTGCCAGCACAAAAACCGGACAGGGCCATAACTATGGCTACACCTTC
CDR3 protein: CASTKTGQGHNYGYTF

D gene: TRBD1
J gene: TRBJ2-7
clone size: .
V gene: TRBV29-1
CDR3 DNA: TGCAGCGCTACAGGGGGGAACTCCTACGAGCAGTACTTC
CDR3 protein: CSATGGNSYEQYF

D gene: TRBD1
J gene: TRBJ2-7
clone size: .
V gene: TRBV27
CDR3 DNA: TGTGCCAGCAGCCCCGGGACAGGGGGCTACGAGCAGTACTTC
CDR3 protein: CASSPGTGGYEQYF

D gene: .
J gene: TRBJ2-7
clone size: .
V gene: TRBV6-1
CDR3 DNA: TGTGCCAGCAGTGAAGAATCCATAGAGTACTACGAGCAGTACTTC
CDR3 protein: CASSEESIEYYEQYF

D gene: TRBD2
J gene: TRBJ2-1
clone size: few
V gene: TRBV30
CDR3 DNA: TGTGCCCGGGGACTAGCGGGGGGAAAGGGTGAGCAGTTCTTC
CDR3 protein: CARGLAGGKGEQFF

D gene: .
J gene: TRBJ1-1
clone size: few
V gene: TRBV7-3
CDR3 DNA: TGTGCCAGCAGCTTACAGGGGTACACTGAAGCTTTCTTT
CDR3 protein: CASSLQGYTEAFF

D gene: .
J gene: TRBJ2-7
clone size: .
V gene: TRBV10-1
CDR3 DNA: TGCGCCAGCAGTGAGTCTTCGCAGGGATCCTCCTACGAGCAGTACTTC
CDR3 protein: CASSESSQGSSYEQYF

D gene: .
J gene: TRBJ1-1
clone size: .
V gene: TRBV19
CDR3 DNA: TGTGCCAGTAGTTTGGGGGCAGGGATGAACACTGAAGCTTTCTTT
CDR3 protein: CASSLGAGMNTEAFF

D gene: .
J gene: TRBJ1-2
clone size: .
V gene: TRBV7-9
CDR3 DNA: TGTGCCAGCAGCAACACAGGACTATCTAACTATGGCTACACCTTC
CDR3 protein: CASSNTGLSNYGYTF

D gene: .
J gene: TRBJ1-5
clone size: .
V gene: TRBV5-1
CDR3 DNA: TGCGCCAGCAGCATATCTCAGGGAACGCTTCAGCCCCAGCATTTT
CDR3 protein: CASSISQGTLQPQHF

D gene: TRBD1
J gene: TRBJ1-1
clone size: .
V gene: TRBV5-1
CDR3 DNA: TGCGCCAGCAGCTTGGTGGCAGGGGGTAACACTGAAGCTTTCTTT
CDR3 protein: CASSLVAGGNTEAFF

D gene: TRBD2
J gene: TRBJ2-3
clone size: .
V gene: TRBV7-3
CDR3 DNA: TGTGCCAGCAGTCCTAGCGGGATTAGCACAGATACGCAGTATTTT
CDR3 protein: CASSPSGISTDTQYF

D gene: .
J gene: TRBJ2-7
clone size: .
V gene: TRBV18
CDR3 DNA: TGTGCCAGCTCACCAGCAGGGGCCTACGAGCAGTACTTC
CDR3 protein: CASSPAGAYEQYF

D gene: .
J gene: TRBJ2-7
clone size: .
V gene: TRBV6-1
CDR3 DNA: TGTGCCAGCAGTGAAGGACTAGGCTCCTACGAGCAGTACTTC
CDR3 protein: CASSEGLGSYEQYF

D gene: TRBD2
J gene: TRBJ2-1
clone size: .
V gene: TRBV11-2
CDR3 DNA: TGTGCCAGCAGCTTAGGTCCCCTAGCGGCATCTTACAATGAGCAGTTCTTC
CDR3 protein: CASSLGPLAASYNEQFF

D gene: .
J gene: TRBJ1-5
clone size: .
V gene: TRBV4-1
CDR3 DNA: TGCGCCAGCAGCCCCCGGGGGGTGGGGAGCAATCAGCCCCAGCATTTT
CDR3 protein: CASSPRGVGSNQPQHF

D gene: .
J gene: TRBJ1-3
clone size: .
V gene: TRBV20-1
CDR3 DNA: TGCAGTGCTAGTCAGGGTAGCACCATATATTTT
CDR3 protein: CSASQGSTIYF

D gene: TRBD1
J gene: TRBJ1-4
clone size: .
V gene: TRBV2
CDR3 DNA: TGTGCCAGCGTCGCTACCCAGGGGGTTAATGAAAAACTGTTTTTT
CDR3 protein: CASVATQGVNEKLFF

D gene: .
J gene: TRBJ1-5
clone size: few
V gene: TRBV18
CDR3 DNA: TGTGCCAGCTCGCCAAGCGGGAGCAATCAGCCCCAGCATTTT
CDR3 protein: CASSPSGSNQPQHF

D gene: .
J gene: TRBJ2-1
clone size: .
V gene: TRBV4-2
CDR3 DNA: TGTGCCAGCAGCCAAGATTTTAGCGGTTACAATGAGCAGTTCTTC
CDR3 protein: CASSQDFSGYNEQFF

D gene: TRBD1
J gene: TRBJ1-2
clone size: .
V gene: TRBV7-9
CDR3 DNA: TGTGCCAGCAGATCCGCGGGACAGGGGGCCAGTGGCTACACCTTC
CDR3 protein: CASRSAGQGASGYTF

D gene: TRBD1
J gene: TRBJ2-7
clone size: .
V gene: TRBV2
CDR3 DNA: TGTGCCAGCAGGGACAGGGTGAGGGCCTACGAGCAGTACTTC
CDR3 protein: CASRDRVRAYEQYF

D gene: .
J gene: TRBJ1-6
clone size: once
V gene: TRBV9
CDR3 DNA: TGTGCCAGCAGCGTCCAGGGCGGCTCACCCCTCCACTTT
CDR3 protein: CASSVQGGSPLHF

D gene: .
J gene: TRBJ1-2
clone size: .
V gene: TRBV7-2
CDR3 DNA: TGTGCCAGCAGCGGACCCCGGACAGTCAACTATGGCTACACCTTC
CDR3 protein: CASSGPRTVNYGYTF

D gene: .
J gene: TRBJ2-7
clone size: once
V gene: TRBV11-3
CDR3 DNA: TGTGCCAGCAGCCCCCAAGGGGGTAAAACCTACGAGCAGTACTTC
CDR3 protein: CASSPQGGKTYEQYF

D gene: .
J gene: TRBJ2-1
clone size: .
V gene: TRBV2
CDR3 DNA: TGTGCCAGCGACTATCTCTCTGAGCAGTTCTTC
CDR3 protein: CASDYLSEQFF

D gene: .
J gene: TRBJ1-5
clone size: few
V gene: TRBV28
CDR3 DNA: TGTGCCAGCAGTCCGCACACCAATCAGCCCCAGCATTTT
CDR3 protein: CASSPHTNQPQHF

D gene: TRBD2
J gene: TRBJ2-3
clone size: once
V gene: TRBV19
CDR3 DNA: TGTGCCAGTAGTATGAGGTGGGGAGCGGGGGGAACCTCAGATACGCAGTATTTT
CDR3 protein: CASSMRWGAGGTSDTQYF

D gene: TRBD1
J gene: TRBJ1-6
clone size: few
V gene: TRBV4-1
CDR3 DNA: TGCGCCAGCAGCCAACGGGACAGTAATTCACCCCTCCACTTT
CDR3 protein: CASSQRDSNSPLHF

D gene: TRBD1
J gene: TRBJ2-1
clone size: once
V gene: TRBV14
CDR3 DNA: TGTGCCAGCAGCCGGGACAGGGGTTTCAGTGAGCAGTTCTTC
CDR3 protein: CASSRDRGFSEQFF

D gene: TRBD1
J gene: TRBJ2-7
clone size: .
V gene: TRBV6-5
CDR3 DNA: TGTGCCAGCAGCCGCCGGGACAGCTCCTACGAGCAGTACTTC
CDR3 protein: CASSRRDSSYEQYF

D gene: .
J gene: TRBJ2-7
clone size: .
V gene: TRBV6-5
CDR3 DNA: TGTGCCAGCAGAAGGGACATGGACGAGCAGTACTTC
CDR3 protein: CASRRDMDEQYF

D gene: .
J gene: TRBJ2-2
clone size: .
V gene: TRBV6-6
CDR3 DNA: TGTGCCAGCAGCCCCCGAGGCCGGGAGCTGTTTTTT
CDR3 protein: CASSPRGRELFF

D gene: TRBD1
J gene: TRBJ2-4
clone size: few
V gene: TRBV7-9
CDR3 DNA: TGTGCCAGCAGCCCAGAGGGGGCCGGCAAAAACATTCAGTACTTC
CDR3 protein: CASSPEGAGKNIQYF

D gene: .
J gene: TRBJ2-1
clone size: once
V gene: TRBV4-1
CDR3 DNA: TGCGCCAGCAGCCAAGTTCGTAATGAGCAGTTCTTC
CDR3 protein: CASSQVRNEQFF

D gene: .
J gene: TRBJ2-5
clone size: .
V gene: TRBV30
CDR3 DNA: TGTGCCTGGAGTGTATCCACAGGGGAGACCCAGTACTTC
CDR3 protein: CAWSVSTGETQYF

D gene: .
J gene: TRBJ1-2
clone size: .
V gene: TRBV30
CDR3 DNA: TGTGCCTGGACGTCGACAGCTAACTATGGCTACACCTTC
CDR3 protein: CAWTSTANYGYTF